The 22 T cell receptor beta chains below come from one sample, sequenced in a study of T cells in Graves' hyperthyroidism and ophthalmopathy. Amplification of TCR beta CDR3 regions used RNA as the template. HTBI primers were the set used in a first-round RT-PCR of the TCR CDR3. TCRdb re-derived calls from the multiplex PCR reads in MiXCR, one entry per CDR3 protein. The data show around 620,000 distinct CDR3 sequences, around 45% seen once. Sequenced: peripheral blood or thyroid tissue (not recorded which). These receptors all stem from an adult woman with Graves' disease, either hyperthyroidism or ophthalmopathy (not recorded which).

This clonotype has more than one count but fewer than ten. J is TRBJ2-7 and V is TRBV7-9, with 14 positions matching TRBD2. Germline V CDR1 and CDR2: SEHNR, FQNEAQ (reference sequence). The CDR3 extends over 17 amino acids. The junction had 13 bases not matched to a gene; V was cut back by 8 bases and J by 4 bases. The CDR3 nucleotides read TGTGCCAGCTCACCCCCCGGACTAGCGGGAGGTGGTTACGAGCAGTACTTC. Protein: CASSPPGLAGGGYEQYF.

The chain uses TRBV12-3 or TRBV12-4 and TRBJ1-1, with D perhaps matching TRBD1 (6 bases). This CDR3 contains 15 residues. V dropped 6 bases and J dropped 0 bases, with 14 bases sitting between them. The CDR3 loop is CASSVEGDMNTEAFF. CDR3 in DNA: TGTGCCAGCAGCGTAGAAGGGGACATGAACACTGAAGCTTTCTTT.

In its sample, this clonotype was seen many times. The chain carries TRBV20-1 and TRBJ2-7; 10 bases map to TRBD2. With V trimmed by 2 bases and J by 6 bases, 7 bases remained unmatched. The CDR3 length is 14 residues. Per germline, CDR1 DFQATT and CDR2 SNEGSKA (reference sequence). CDR3 DNA: TGCAGTGCTAGACACTCTAGCGGGAGAGGCGAGCAGTACTTC. The encoded protein is CSARHSSGRGEQYF.

The gene calls are TRBV10-3 and TRBJ2-5; 7 bases map to TRBD1. Unmatched junction bases numbered 5, after V lost 4 bases and J lost 3 bases. CDR1 is ENHRY, CDR2 SYGVKD, per germline. This CDR3 region has 14 residues. CDR3 loop: CAISGTGEEETQYF. The DNA for the CDR3 is TGTGCCATCAGTGGGACAGGAGAAGAAGAGACCCAGTACTTC.

This chain connects TRBV7-8 to TRBJ1-6; maybe TRBD1 (5 bases). The germline V and J ends were trimmed by 6 bases and 8 bases, with 17 bases remaining between them. The CDR3 loop spans 15 amino acids. Germline V lookup: CDR1 SGHVS, CDR2 FQNEAQ. CDR3 sequence (DNA): TGTGCCAGCAGAAAACGGGGGGTCACCGATTCACCCCTCCACTTT. Amino acids: CASRKRGVTDSPLHF.

The rearrangement uses TRBV20-1 and TRBJ2-5, with D perhaps matching TRBD2 (5 bases). Germline-derived CDR1 and CDR2 are DFQATT and SNEGSKA (reference sequence). The CDR3 has 11 residues. CDR3 in amino acids: CSSLGQETQYF. The CDR3 DNA follows: TGCAGCTCACTAGGGCAAGAGACCCAGTACTTC.

The chain joins TRBV29-1 to TRBJ2-2; TRBD1 might be the D (5 bases). This CDR3 has 14 amino acids. Germline values: CDR1 SQVTM, CDR2 ANQGSEA. Trimming removed 4 bases at V and 1 base at J, with 10 bases between. CDR3 sequence reads: CSVGQTVNTGELFF. The CDR3 DNA reads as TGCAGCGTTGGGCAGACAGTGAACACCGGGGAGCTGTTTTTT.

This clonotype was found many times. V gene TRBV6-5 combines with J gene TRBJ2-6; D may be TRBD1 (6 bases). The CDR3 has 16 residues. Trimming shortened V by 7 bases and J by 1 base, and 14 bases separated the two germline ends. Germline CDR1 reads MNHEY; CDR2 reads SVGAGI. The CDR3 is CASTTLQGSGANVLTF. The CDR3, as DNA: TGTGCCAGCACGACCTTACAGGGTTCTGGGGCCAACGTCCTGACTTTC.

This clonotype showed up many times. The chain is built from TRBV5-1 and TRBJ1-1; D remains ambiguous. Germline CDR1 reads SGHRS; CDR2 reads YFSETQ. V gave up 3 bases and J gave up 1 base, with 7 bases separating them. The CDR3 spans 13 residues. CDR3 nucleotide sequence: TGCGCCAGCAGCTCCGGGAGGAACACTGAAGCTTTCTTT. Its translation: CASSSGRNTEAFF.

CDR3 sequence reads: CSVARNRDRNEKLFF. As DNA, the CDR3 is TGCAGTGTTGCCCGGAACCGGGACAGGAATGAAAAACTGTTTTTT. This chain joins TRBV20-1 and TRBJ1-4; 8 nucleotides agree with TRBD1. J was trimmed by 5 bases and V by 7 bases; bases with no gene match: 12. Looked up from germline, CDR1 is DFQATT and CDR2 is SNEGSKA (reference sequence). The CDR3 runs 15 residues.

The chain has TRBV30 and TRBJ1-1, with D perhaps matching TRBD1 (5 bases). The CDR3 is 11 residues long. CDR1 is GTSNPN, CDR2 SVGIG, per germline (reference sequence). V dropped 7 bases and J dropped 9 bases, with 15 bases sitting between them. The CDR3 sequence: CALRTRGKAFF. As DNA, the CDR3 is TGTGCCTTGAGGACAAGGGGAAAAGCTTTCTTT.

This clonotype was detected many times. V and J are TRBV20-1 and TRBJ2-2, with 8 nucleotides matching TRBD2. J was trimmed by 7 bases and V by 6 bases; bases with no gene match: 10. The CDR3 has 14 amino acids. From germline, CDR1 is DFQATT and CDR2 SNEGSKA (reference sequence). The CDR3 sequence is CSAVGGVSGGELFF. The CDR3 DNA reads TGCAGTGCCGTCGGGGGGGTGTCTGGCGGGGAGCTGTTTTTT.

The chain couples TRBV7-6 to TRBJ1-2, with a tentative D call TRBD1 (5 bases). This CDR3 has 13 residues. V gave up 3 bases and J gave up 7 bases, with 12 bases separating them. Germline V gene sequence: CDR1 SGHVS, CDR2 FNYEAQ. The CDR3: CASSLAAGSGYTF. CDR3 sequence (DNA): TGTGCCAGCAGCTTGGCAGCAGGGTCTGGCTACACCTTC. The variable domain in full, completed from reference TRBV7-6 and TRBJ1-2, reads GAGVSQSPRYKVTKRGQDVALRCDPISGHVSLYWYRQALGQGPEFLTYFNYEAQQDKSGLPNDRFSAERPEGSISTLTIQRTEQRDSAMYRCASSLAAGSGYTFGSGTRLTVV.

This clonotype has a handful of counts. The chain carries TRBV20-1 and TRBJ2-5; 9 positions match TRBD1. With 1 base clipped from V and 5 bases from J, the junction kept 5 bases outside the gene matches. Germline V gives CDR1 DFQATT, CDR2 SNEGSKA (reference sequence). This CDR3 contains 14 residues. The CDR3: CSARARDRVETQYF. The CDR3 region has the DNA TGCAGTGCTAGAGCTAGGGACAGGGTGGAGACCCAGTACTTC.

The chain links TRBV10-3 to TRBJ2-5; the D call may be TRBD1 or TRBD2 (5 bases each). The CDR3 consists of 13 residues. CDR1 and CDR2 from the germline V gene are ENHRY and SYGVKD. The CDR3 DNA is TGTGCTAGGGGTGGGAGAGGTGGGGAGACCCAGTACTTC. Its protein is CARGGRGGETQYF.

Here the CDR3 reads CASSAYTGGAQHF. The CDR3 DNA reads TGTGCCAGCAGCGCTTACACCGGGGGAGCCCAGCATTTT. The chain is built from TRBV7-9 and TRBJ1-5, with D tentatively TRBD1 (5 bases). Germline CDR1 SEHNR, CDR2 FQNEAQ (reference sequence). The V end lost 5 bases, the J end lost 11 bases, and 16 bases lay between the germline ends. The CDR3 runs to 13 residues.

This clonotype was detected a few times. V gene TRBV20-1 combines with J gene TRBJ1-1; 7 bases map to TRBD1. V lost 5 bases to trimming and J lost 11 bases; unmatched junction nucleotides: 14. CDR3 length equals 13 residues. The germline V gene has CDR1 DFQATT and CDR2 SNEGSKA (reference sequence). CDR3 coding DNA: TGCAGTGCTCCCGACAGGGTTGGTGGGAAGGCTTTCTTT. It codes for CSAPDRVGGKAFF.

This clonotype was counted only a few times. V is TRBV14 and J is TRBJ1-1; 8 bases agree with TRBD1. V was pared by 4 bases and J by 3 bases, with 4 bases of the junction left unmatched. The germline V gene has CDR1 SGHDN and CDR2 FVKESK. The CDR3 contains 14 residues. The CDR3: CASSPDREDTEAFF. The CDR3 DNA sequence: TGTGCCAGCAGCCCGGACAGGGAAGACACTGAAGCTTTCTTT.

The chain combines TRBV20-1 with TRBJ2-5; TRBD2 matches 10 bases. This CDR3 is 15 amino acids long. The germline V gene encodes CDR1 DFQATT and CDR2 SNEGSKA (reference sequence). After removal of 3 bases from V and 1 base from J, the junction contained 5 bases not matched to a gene. CDR3 residues: CSARASGSSQETQYF. The CDR3 nucleotides are TGCAGTGCTAGGGCTAGCGGGAGTTCCCAAGAGACCCAGTACTTC.

This clonotype has ten or more counts. The V and J genes are TRBV9 and TRBJ1-1; 8 bases fit TRBD1. The CDR3 is 15 residues long. The trim removed 0 bases at V and 5 bases at J, leaving 6 bases unmatched. The germline gives CDR1 SGDLS, CDR2 YYNGEE. In DNA form, the CDR3 reads TGTGCCAGCAGCGTAGCTGGGACAGGAGCTACTGAAGCTTTCTTT. Translated, it gives CASSVAGTGATEAFF.

This clonotype occurred a few times. Its ends do not fully match the called genes, so a read error is possible. The chain has TRBV6-4 and TRBJ2-7; 9 positions agree with TRBD2. CDR3 size: 14 residues. From germline, CDR1 is MRHNA and CDR2 SNTAGT. The CDR3 region is CASRSGTSPREQYF. The CDR3 nucleotides read TGCGCCAGCCGGTCCGGGACTAGCCCGAGGGAGCAGTACTTC.

The chain combines TRBV25-1 with TRBJ1-3, with 8 bases matching TRBD1. CDR3 length: 13 amino acids. The junction had 2 bases not matched to a gene; V was cut back by 8 bases and J by 2 bases. Germline assignment: CDR1 MGHDK and CDR2 SYGVNS. The CDR3 loop is CASGQGPGNTIYF. The CDR3 DNA reads as TGTGCCAGCGGACAGGGCCCTGGAAACACCATATATTTT.